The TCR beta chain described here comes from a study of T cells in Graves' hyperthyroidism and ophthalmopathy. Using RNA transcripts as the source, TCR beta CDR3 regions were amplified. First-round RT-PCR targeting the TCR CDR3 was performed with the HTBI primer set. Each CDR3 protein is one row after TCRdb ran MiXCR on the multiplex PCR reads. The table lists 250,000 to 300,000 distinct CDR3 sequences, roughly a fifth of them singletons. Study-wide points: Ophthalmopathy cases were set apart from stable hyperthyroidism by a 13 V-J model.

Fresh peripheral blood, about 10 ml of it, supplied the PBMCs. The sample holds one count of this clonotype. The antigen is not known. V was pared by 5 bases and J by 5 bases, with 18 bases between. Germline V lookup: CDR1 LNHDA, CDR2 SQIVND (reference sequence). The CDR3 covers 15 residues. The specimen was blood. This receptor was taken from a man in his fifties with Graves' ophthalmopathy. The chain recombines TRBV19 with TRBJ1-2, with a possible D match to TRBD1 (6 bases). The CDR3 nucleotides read TGTGCCAGTAGTCTCGGACAGCCTGACGGGTATGGCTACACCTTC. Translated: CASSLGQPDGYGYTF.